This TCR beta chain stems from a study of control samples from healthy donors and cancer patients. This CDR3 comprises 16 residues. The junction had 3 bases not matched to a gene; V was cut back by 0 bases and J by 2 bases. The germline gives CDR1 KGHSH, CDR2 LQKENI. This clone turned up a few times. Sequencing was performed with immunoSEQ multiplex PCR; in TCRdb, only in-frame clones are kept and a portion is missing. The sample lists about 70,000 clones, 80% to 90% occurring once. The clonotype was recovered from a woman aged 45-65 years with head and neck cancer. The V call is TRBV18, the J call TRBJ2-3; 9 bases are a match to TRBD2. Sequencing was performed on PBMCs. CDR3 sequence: CASSPPSGGLTDTQYF. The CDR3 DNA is TGTGCCAGCTCACCACCTAGCGGGGGCCTCACAGATACGCAGTATTTT.